Below are 21 T cell receptor beta chains sequenced from a single sample in a study of PD-1 blockade in mismatch repair-deficient tumors. Assay: immunoSEQ multiplex PCR; the TCRdb copy retains only in-frame clones and omits some. The sample records around 120,000 clones, 70% to 90% being singletons. Sequencing used peripheral blood, obtained 44 weeks after starting pembrolizumab. The receptors shown here come from an adult with mismatch repair-deficient cancer.

CDR3 sequence (DNA): TGTGCCAGCAGTGAAAGACTAGCGTCAATGTACTTC. This encodes CASSERLASMYF. The V gene is TRBV5-8, the J gene TRBJ2-5, with 8 bases identical to TRBD2. The trim removed 5 bases at V and 13 bases at J, leaving 10 bases unmatched. The CDR3 spans 12 residues. Germline V gene sequence: CDR1 SGHTS, CDR2 YDEGEE.

The rearrangement uses TRBV5-4 and TRBJ2-4; no clear D. The CDR3 sequence is 13 residues long. Germline V CDR1 and CDR2: SGHNT, YYREEE (reference sequence). The ends were cut back, 2 bases at V and 10 bases at J, with 13 bases in the middle. This CDR3 is CASSLYATAIQYF. The CDR3 region has the DNA TGTGCCAGCAGCTTATATGCGACGGCGATTCAGTACTTC. Variable domain in full (rest from reference TRBV5-4 and TRBJ2-4): ETGVTQSPTHLIKTRGQQVTLRCSSQSGHNTVSWYQQALGQGPQFIFQYYREEENGRGNFPPRFSGLQFPNYSSELNVNALELDDSALYLCASSLYATAIQYFGAGTRLSVL.

The J gene is TRBJ2-7, the V gene TRBV4-2; tentative D call: TRBD2 (5 bases). The V and J ends lost 4 bases and 3 bases respectively, with 16 bases between them. Germline-derived CDR1 and CDR2 are LGHNA and YNFKEQ. This CDR3 is built from 15 residues. The CDR3 protein is CASSPGIGTYYEQYF. In DNA form, the CDR3 reads TGTGCCAGCAGCCCGGGGATAGGAACTTACTACGAGCAGTACTTC.

This chain joins TRBV15 and TRBJ2-3; 7 bases map to TRBD1. The V segment lost 0 bases and the J segment 7 bases; nucleotides outside the gene matches: 4. Germline assignment: CDR1 LNHNV and CDR2 YYDKDF (reference sequence). There are 14 residues in the CDR3. CDR3 sequence (DNA): TGTGCCACCAGCAGAGATCAGGGGGAGAATACGCAGTATTTT. It translates to CATSRDQGENTQYF.

V and J are TRBV28 and TRBJ2-3, with TRBD2 matching 8 bases. The V segment lost 6 bases and the J segment 5 bases; nucleotides outside the gene matches: 10. The length of the CDR3 is 15 residues. CDR1 and CDR2 (germline): MDHEN, SYDVKM. CDR3 sequence (DNA): TGTGCCAGCAGGGGGGTCAGAGCGGGAGAAGATACGCAGTATTTT. Its translation: CASRGVRAGEDTQYF.

The V and J genes are TRBV28 and TRBJ2-7; D gene unclear. CDR1 and CDR2 from the germline V gene are MDHEN and SYDVKM. With 3 bases removed from V and 7 bases from J, the gap between germline ends came to 10 bases. The length of the CDR3 is 12 residues. The CDR3 loop reads CASSFLRLEQYF. The CDR3 DNA sequence: TGTGCCAGCAGTTTTCTTCGGCTAGAGCAGTACTTC.

The chain is built from TRBV19 and TRBJ1-1; D might be TRBD1 (5 bases). The V and J ends lost 6 bases and 5 bases respectively, with 25 bases between them. Germline CDR1 is LNHDA and CDR2 is SQIVND (reference sequence). The CDR3 runs to 17 residues. This CDR3 is CASRASSRWDFTTEAFF. Here the CDR3 DNA reads TGTGCCAGTAGAGCATCAAGTCGTTGGGACTTTACGACTGAAGCTTTCTTT.

The chain has TRBV13 and TRBJ2-3; TRBD2 matches at 8 bases. Germline CDR1 reads PRHDT; CDR2 reads FYEKMQ (reference sequence). V dropped 1 base and J dropped 0; count of bases not matched to a gene: 6. The length of the CDR3 is 17 residues. The CDR3 region is CASSLDSSGASTDTQYF. The DNA of the CDR3 is TGTGCCAGCAGCTTAGACAGTAGCGGGGCTAGCACAGATACGCAGTATTTT.

This rearrangement joins TRBV4-3 to TRBJ2-7; D is tentatively TRBD1 or TRBD2 (6 bases each). The CDR3 has 16 amino acids. With 1 base removed from V and 0 bases from J, the gap between germline ends came to 13 bases. Germline CDR1 is LGHNA and CDR2 is YSLEER. DNA for the CDR3: TGCGCCAGCAGCCAAGCGAGGAGGGACATCTCCTACGAGCAGTACTTC. It encodes CASSQARRDISYEQYF.

This clone was seen a single time. The rearrangement uses TRBV11-2 and TRBJ2-3; D gene ambiguous. Trimming removed 3 bases from V and 2 bases from J, with 12 bases in between. This CDR3 has 15 amino acids. Germline V gives CDR1 SGHAT, CDR2 FQNNGV. CDR3 sequence reads: CASSLSSGNTDTQYF. Here the CDR3 DNA reads TGTGCCAGCAGCTTGTCCTCGGGCAACACAGATACGCAGTATTTT. Together with reference TRBV11-2 and TRBJ2-3, the CDR3 gives the full variable domain: EAGVAQSPRYKIIEKRQSVAFWCNPISGHATLYWYQQILGQGPKLLIQFQNNGVVDDSQLPKDRFSAERLKGVDSTLKIQPAKLEDSAVYLCASSLSSGNTDTQYFGPGTRLTVL.

The CDR3 DNA sequence: TGTGCCAGCAGCTTCCGAGCGAGAGATCTCTCCGAGCAGTACTTC. Translated: CASSFRARDLSEQYF. This rearrangement joins TRBV7-8 to TRBJ2-7, with D unclear. V gave up 3 bases and J gave up 6 bases, with 18 bases separating them. Germline CDR1 and CDR2: SGHVS and FQNEAQ. This CDR3 has 15 residues.

This chain joins TRBV6-5 and TRBJ2-3; 9 bases match TRBD1. CDR1 and CDR2 (germline): MNHEY, SVGAGI. V gave up 6 bases and J gave up 2 bases; unmatched junction bases: 6. The CDR3 length is 15 residues. CDR3 residues: CASSRGTGTTDTQYF. CDR3 in DNA: TGTGCCAGCAGCCGTGGGACAGGGACCACAGATACGCAGTATTTT.

The genes are TRBV6-6 and TRBJ1-4; tentatively, D is TRBD1 (5 bases). Trimming left V 2 bases short and J 5 bases short, with 12 bases between. CDR3 length equals 15 residues. CDR1 and CDR2 from the germline V gene are MNHNY and SVGAGI (reference sequence). CDR3 DNA: TGTGCCAGCAGTTACCCGGGACGGCAGAATGAAAAACTGTTTTTT. It codes for CASSYPGRQNEKLFF.

The V call is TRBV10-2, the J call TRBJ2-7; the D is unclear. In germline, CDR1 is WSHSY, CDR2 SAAADI. The ends were cut back, 2 bases at V and 4 bases at J, with 9 bases in the middle. The CDR3 is made up of 13 amino acids. The CDR3 bases are TGCGCCAGCAGTGAGGCTACCCTGTACGAGCAGTACTTC. It is translated as CASSEATLYEQYF.

The chain combines TRBV7-9 with TRBJ1-4; D may be TRBD1 (6 bases). This CDR3 has 16 residues. The V end was cut by 5 bases, the J end by 0 bases, with 13 bases between. Germline V gives CDR1 SEHNR, CDR2 FQNEAQ (reference sequence). The CDR3 DNA sequence: TGTGCCAGCAGCGTTACAGGGTTGGCAACTAATGAAAAACTGTTTTTT. This gives the protein CASSVTGLATNEKLFF.

This clone has a single count. The V gene is TRBV6-5, the J gene TRBJ1-1, with 7 bases aligning to TRBD1. This CDR3 is 12 amino acids long. V was pared by 6 bases and J by 4 bases, with 2 bases of the junction left unmatched. From germline, CDR1 is MNHEY and CDR2 SVGAGI. The CDR3 loop is CASSPGGTEAFF. DNA for the CDR3: TGTGCCAGCAGCCCAGGGGGCACTGAAGCTTTCTTT.

This clone is large within its sample. The gene calls are TRBV15 and TRBJ2-5; D is unclear. The CDR3 covers 15 residues. Germline CDR1 is LNHNV and CDR2 is YYDKDF (reference sequence). Trimming left V 0 bases short and J 2 bases short, with 10 bases between. The CDR3 nucleotides are TGTGCCACCAGCAGAGATTGGGCGGATCAAGAGACCCAGTACTTC. Its translation: CATSRDWADQETQYF.

This clone appeared a single time. The genes are TRBV9 and TRBJ2-1; TRBD1 agrees at 12 bases. Germline V lookup: CDR1 SGDLS, CDR2 YYNGEE. The CDR3 consists of 14 residues. Trimming at V came to 4 bases and at J to 10 bases, leaving 6 bases not matched to a gene. For the CDR3, the DNA is TGTGCCAGCAGCAAAGGGACAGGGGGCGACGAGCAGTTCTTC. It codes for CASSKGTGGDEQFF.

The V call is TRBV12-5, the J call TRBJ1-1; D gene uncertain. This CDR3 is built from 12 residues. The V end was cut by 2 bases, the J end by 1 base, with 2 bases between. CDR1 LGHNT and CDR2 FRNRAP come from the germline V gene. CDR3 residues: CASGLKNTEAFF. CDR3 coding DNA: TGTGCTAGTGGTTTGAAGAACACTGAAGCTTTCTTT.

This clone has just a few counts. The rearrangement joins TRBV10-2 to TRBJ1-1; D is unresolved. Deletions cut 2 bases from V and 0 bases from J, with 7 bases between. Per germline, CDR1 WSHSY and CDR2 SAAADI. This CDR3 spans 14 amino acids. The CDR3 reads CASSEEGMNTEAFF. The CDR3 nucleotides read TGCGCCAGCAGTGAGGAGGGTATGAACACTGAAGCTTTCTTT.

This chain connects TRBV5-6 to TRBJ2-5; D unresolved. This CDR3 spans 13 amino acids. V dropped 2 bases and J dropped 2 bases, with 7 bases sitting between them. Germline V gives CDR1 SGHDT, CDR2 YYEEEE. The CDR3 coding sequence is TGTGCCAGCAGCTTTTCTGGGCAAGAGACCCAGTACTTC. As protein: CASSFSGQETQYF.